These 6 T cell receptor beta chains were sequenced from one sample in a study of response to subunit inactivated influenza vaccine. TCRdb passed the RT-PCR reads through MiXCR, listing each CDR3 protein once. This table has around 600,000 distinct CDR3 sequences, around 11% appearing once. These data were also reused for a study on T cells expressing NK-cell markers. That work adds: Template switching by 5'RACE with UMIs generated the TCR beta cDNA.

Here the sequenced sample was PBMCs from blood, taken on the day of vaccination. The receptors here all came from a man aged 50-59 years who received an inactivated influenza vaccine.

The gene calls are TRBV15 and TRBJ2-2, with 8 bases that match TRBD2. The germline CDR1 and CDR2 sequences are LNHNV and YYDKDF (reference sequence). The CDR3 is 15 residues long. Trimming removed 0 bases from V and 13 bases from J; junction bases left unmatched: 10. The CDR3 loop is CATSRDREGGHWLFF. The DNA of the CDR3 is TGTGCCACCAGCAGAGATCGGGAGGGAGGCCATTGGCTGTTTTTT.

This clonotype occurred many times. V usage is TRBV29-1 and J usage is TRBJ2-7; 10 positions agree with TRBD2. Germline trimming cut 2 bases from V and 4 bases from J; bases unmatched to any gene: 2. Per the germline V gene, CDR1 is SQVTM and CDR2 is ANQGSEA. CDR3 length: 13 residues. DNA for the CDR3: TGCAGCGTTGAAACAGCGGGAGGGTACGAGCAGTACTTC. Its protein product is CSVETAGGYEQYF.

This clonotype was seen only a few times. J is TRBJ2-7 and V is TRBV5-1; no firm D call. This CDR3 contains 16 residues. Germline CDR1 is SGHRS and CDR2 is YFSETQ. Trimming shortened V by 0 bases and J by 1 base, and 14 bases separated the two germline ends. This chain's CDR3 is CASSLGQAHRSYEQYF. CDR3 nucleotides: TGCGCCAGCAGCTTGGGTCAGGCCCACAGATCCTACGAGCAGTACTTC.

There are many counts of this clonotype. V is TRBV7-8 and J is TRBJ1-1; perhaps TRBD1 as D (5 bases). Germline V gives CDR1 SGHVS, CDR2 FQNEAQ. V was shortened by 5 bases and J by 3 bases, with 13 bases between the two germline ends. The CDR3 totals 14 residues. The DNA for the CDR3 is TGTGCCAGCAGCGGAGGGGAAGTTCACACTGAAGCTTTCTTT. The encoded protein is CASSGGEVHTEAFF.

The J gene is TRBJ2-3, the V gene TRBV7-2; D gene uncertain. Germline V lookup: CDR1 SGHTA, CDR2 FQGNSA. Trimming took 5 bases from V and 2 from J, leaving 8 bases between them. The CDR3 has 13 residues. CDR3 sequence (DNA): TGTGCCAGCAGCCTCGTCCACACAGATACGCAGTATTTT. It codes for CASSLVHTDTQYF.

In this sample, this clonotype turned up a few times. The rearrangement joins TRBV20-1 to TRBJ2-7, with D maybe TRBD2 (5 bases). Trimming pared 6 bases from V and 0 bases from J, leaving 15 bases between. The CDR3 covers 14 residues. Germline V gene lookup returns CDR1 DFQATT and CDR2 SNEGSKA (reference sequence). The CDR3 DNA follows: TGCAGTGCCGCGGGTAGCCGGCACTCCTACGAGCAGTACTTC. It encodes CSAAGSRHSYEQYF.